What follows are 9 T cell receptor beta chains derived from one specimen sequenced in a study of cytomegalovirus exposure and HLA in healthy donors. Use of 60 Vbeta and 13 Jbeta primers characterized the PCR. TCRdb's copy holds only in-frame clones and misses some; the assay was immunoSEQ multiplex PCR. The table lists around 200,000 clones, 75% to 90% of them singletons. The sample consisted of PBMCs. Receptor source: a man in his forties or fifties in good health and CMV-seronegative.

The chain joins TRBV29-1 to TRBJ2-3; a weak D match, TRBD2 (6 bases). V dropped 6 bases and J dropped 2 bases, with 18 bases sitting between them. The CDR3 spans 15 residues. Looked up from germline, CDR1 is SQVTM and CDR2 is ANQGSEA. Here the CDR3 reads CSVKTPGLLTDTQYF. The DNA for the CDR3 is TGCAGCGTGAAGACACCGGGACTGCTCACAGATACGCAGTATTTT.

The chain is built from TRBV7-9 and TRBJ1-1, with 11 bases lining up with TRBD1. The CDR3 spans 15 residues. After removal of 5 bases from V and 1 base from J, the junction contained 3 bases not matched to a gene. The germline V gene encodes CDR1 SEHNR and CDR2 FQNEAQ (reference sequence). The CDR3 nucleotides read TGTGCCAGCAGCAGGGGACAGGGGGGGAACACTGAAGCTTTCTTT. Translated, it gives CASSRGQGGNTEAFF.

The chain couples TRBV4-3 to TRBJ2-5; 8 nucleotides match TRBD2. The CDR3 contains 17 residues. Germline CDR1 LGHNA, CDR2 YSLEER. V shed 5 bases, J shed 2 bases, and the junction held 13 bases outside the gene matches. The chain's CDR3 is CASSSQTGGGFQETQYF. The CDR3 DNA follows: TGCGCCAGCAGCTCTCAAACGGGGGGGGGTTTTCAAGAGACCCAGTACTTC.

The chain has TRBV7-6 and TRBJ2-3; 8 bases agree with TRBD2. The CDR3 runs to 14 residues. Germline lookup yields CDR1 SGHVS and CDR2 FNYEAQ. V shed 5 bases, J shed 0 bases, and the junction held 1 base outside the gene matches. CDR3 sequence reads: CASSKRGSTDTQYF. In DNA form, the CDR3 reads TGTGCCAGCAGCAAGCGGGGGAGCACAGATACGCAGTATTTT.

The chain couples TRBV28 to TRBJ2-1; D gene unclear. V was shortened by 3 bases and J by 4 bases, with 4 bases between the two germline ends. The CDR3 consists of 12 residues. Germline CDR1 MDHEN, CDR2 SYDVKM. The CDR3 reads CASSFLYNEQFF. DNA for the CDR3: TGTGCCAGCAGTTTTCTGTACAATGAGCAGTTCTTC. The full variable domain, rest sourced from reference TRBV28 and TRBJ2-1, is DVKVTQSSRYLVKRTGEKVFLECVQDMDHENMFWYRQDPGLGLRLIYFSYDVKMKEKGDIPEGYSVSREKKERFSLILESASTNQTSMYLCASSFLYNEQFFGPGTRLTVL.

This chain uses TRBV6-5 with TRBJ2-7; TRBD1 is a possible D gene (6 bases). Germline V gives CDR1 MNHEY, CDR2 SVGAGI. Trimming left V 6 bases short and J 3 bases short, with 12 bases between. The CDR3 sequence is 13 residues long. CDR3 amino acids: CASRPGQYYEQYF. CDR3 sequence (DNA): TGTGCCAGCAGGCCGGGACAATACTACGAGCAGTACTTC.

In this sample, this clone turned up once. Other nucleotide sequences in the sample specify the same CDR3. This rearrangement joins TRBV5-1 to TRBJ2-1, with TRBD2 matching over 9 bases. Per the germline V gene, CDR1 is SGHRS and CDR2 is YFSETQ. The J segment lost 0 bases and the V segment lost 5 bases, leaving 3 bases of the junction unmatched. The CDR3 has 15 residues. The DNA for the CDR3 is TGCGCCAGCAGTCTTAGCGGGAGCTCCTACAATGAGCAGTTCTTC. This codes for CASSLSGSSYNEQFF.

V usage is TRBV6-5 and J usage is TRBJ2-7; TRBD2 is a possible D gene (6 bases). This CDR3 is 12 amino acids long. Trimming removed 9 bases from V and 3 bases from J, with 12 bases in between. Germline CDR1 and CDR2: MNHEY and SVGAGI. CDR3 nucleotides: TGTGCCAGGGGAATGGGGGGCTACGAGCAGTACTTC. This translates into CARGMGGYEQYF.

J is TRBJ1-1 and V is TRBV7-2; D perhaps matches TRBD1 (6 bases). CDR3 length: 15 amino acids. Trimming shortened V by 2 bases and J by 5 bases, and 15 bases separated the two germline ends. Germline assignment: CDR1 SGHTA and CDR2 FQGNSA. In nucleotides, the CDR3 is TGTGCCAGCAGCTTATATGGGGGCGAGGGGACTGAAGCTTTCTTT. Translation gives CASSLYGGEGTEAFF. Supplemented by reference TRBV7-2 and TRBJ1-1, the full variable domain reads GAGVSQSPSNKVTEKGKDVELRCDPISGHTALYWYRQSLGQGLEFLIYFQGNSAPDKSGLPSDRFSAERTGGSVSTLTIQRTQQEDSAVYLCASSLYGGEGTEAFFGQGTRLTVV.